This passage covers 11 T cell receptor beta chains from one sample sequenced in a study of T cells in Graves' hyperthyroidism and ophthalmopathy. Amplification targeted TCR beta CDR3 regions from RNA transcripts. Initially, a first-round RT-PCR of the TCR CDR3 employed the HTBI primer set. TCRdb called the multiplex PCR reads again in MiXCR, with one record for every CDR3 protein. Of roughly 570,000 distinct CDR3 sequences in the sample, roughly 50% were seen once. The sequenced sample was peripheral blood or thyroid tissue (not recorded which). All receptors come from a woman aged 18-29 years with Graves' hyperthyroidism.

The chain uses TRBV19 and TRBJ2-3, with TRBD2 identical over 8 bases. The CDR3 is 15 residues long. The J segment lost 0 bases and the V segment lost 7 bases, leaving 6 bases of the junction unmatched. Germline V lookup: CDR1 LNHDA, CDR2 SQIVND (reference sequence). The CDR3 DNA reads as TGTGCCAGTAAGTGGGCTAGCGGGAGCACAGATACGCAGTATTTT. Residues: CASKWASGSTDTQYF.

Points on this clonotype: A much bigger clone sits one base away, suggesting this may be a read error. This chain connects TRBV27 to TRBJ2-7; the D is unclear. The ends were cut back, 4 bases at V and 7 bases at J, with 14 bases in the middle. Germline V gene sequence: CDR1 MNHEY, CDR2 SMNVEV (reference sequence). The CDR3 runs to 13 residues. The CDR3 bases are TGTGCCAGCAGTTCCTCGGCAGGAAGAGAGCAGTACTTC. Its translation: CASSSSAGREQYF.

Worth noting for this clonotype: Sequence at one end of the junction differs from germline and may be a read error. The chain employs TRBV7-7 and TRBJ1-1; D unclear. CDR3 size: 14 residues. The germline V gene encodes CDR1 SSHAT and CDR2 FNYEAQ (reference sequence). The CDR3 reads CASRNAGRNTEASF. The CDR3 DNA follows: TGTGCCAGCAGAAACGCCGGCCGGAACACTGAAGCTTCCTTT.

V gene TRBV7-6 combines with J gene TRBJ1-1; D is unresolved. The CDR3 loop spans 15 amino acids. From germline, CDR1 is SGHVS and CDR2 FNYEAQ. V dropped 8 bases and J dropped 3 bases, with 19 bases sitting between them. Here the CDR3 reads CASPWHTGEHTEAFF. The CDR3 bases are TGTGCCAGCCCCTGGCACACCGGGGAACACACTGAAGCTTTCTTT.

This clonotype was counted ten times or more. The chain employs TRBV2 and TRBJ1-5, with TRBD1 matching 8 bases. Germline CDR1 and CDR2: SNHLY and FYNNEI. With V trimmed by 2 bases and J by 4 bases, 4 bases remained unmatched. CDR3 length equals 15 residues. The CDR3 DNA is TGTGCCAGCAGTGAAATGGACAGGGCAAATCAGCCCCAGCATTTT. This sequence encodes CASSEMDRANQPQHF.

This sequence joins TRBV4-2 and TRBJ2-1; D gene uncertain. Trimming pared 0 bases from V and 1 base from J, leaving 10 bases between. CDR3 length: 16 amino acids. CDR1 and CDR2 (germline): LGHNA, YNFKEQ. DNA of the CDR3: TGTGCCAGCAGCCAAGATCGATACCGGTCCTACAATGAGCAGTTCTTC. Its translation is CASSQDRYRSYNEQFF.

The chain employs TRBV12-3 or TRBV12-4 and TRBJ2-5; perhaps TRBD2 as D (6 bases). This CDR3 spans 14 amino acids. Between the trimmed V and J ends, which lost 3 bases and 9 bases, there was a span of 17 bases. As DNA, the CDR3 is TGTGCCAGCAGTTTGGAGGGGTTCAATCAGCCCCAGTACTTC. Amino acid sequence: CASSLEGFNQPQYF.

The chain employs TRBV7-6 and TRBJ2-5; 10 bases are a match to TRBD2. The CDR3 has 17 residues. V shed 4 bases and J 4 bases; nucleotides not matched to a gene: 12. CDR1 SGHVS and CDR2 FNYEAQ come from the germline V gene. In DNA form, the CDR3 reads TGTGCCAGCAGCTCACCGGGACTAGCGTCACGTTCAGAGACCCAGTACTTC. This gives the protein CASSSPGLASRSETQYF.

The chain uses TRBV20-1 and TRBJ2-7, with D uncertain. This CDR3 is 13 amino acids long. Per germline, CDR1 DFQATT and CDR2 SNEGSKA (reference sequence). Trimming removed 2 bases at V and 0 bases at J, with 8 bases between. The CDR3, as DNA: TGCAGTGCTAGACCCGGCAGCTCCTACGAGCAGTACTTC. It specifies CSARPGSSYEQYF.

This clonotype was counted at least ten times. The chain has TRBV7-9 and TRBJ1-1, with D perhaps matching TRBD1 (6 bases). Trimming pared 6 bases from V and 2 bases from J, leaving 13 bases between. CDR3 size: 14 residues. Germline V gene data show CDR1 as SEHNR and CDR2 as FQNEAQ (reference sequence). CDR3 residues: CASSYGQTNTEAFF. The CDR3 DNA reads as TGTGCCAGCAGTTACGGACAGACTAACACTGAAGCTTTCTTT.

Regarding this clonotype: Because it lacks the conserved phenylalanine or tryptophan at the end, this CDR3 is likely a read error. This sequence joins TRBV7-9 and TRBJ1-4; D is unclear. With 5 bases removed from V and 4 bases from J, the gap between germline ends came to 14 bases. Germline loops: CDR1 SEHNR, CDR2 FQNEAQ (reference sequence). CDR3 size: 15 residues. CDR3 bases: TGTGCCAGCAGCCCAAAGTCCGGGATTAATGAAAAACTGTTTTCT. This codes for CASSPKSGINEKLFS.